These 13 T cell receptor beta chains were sequenced from one sample in a study of resident and recirculating memory T cells in vitiligo. Here immunoSEQ multiplex PCR was the method, and the copy in TCRdb shows in-frame clones only, minus some. This sample carries more than 65,000 clones, 90% to 95% of them seen once, and the ten largest clones take over 4.5%. Sequencing used blood. Receptor source: a male donor with vitiligo.

V is TRBV6-5 and J is TRBJ1-1; D uncertain. The CDR3 is made up of 14 amino acids. CDR1 MNHEY and CDR2 SVGAGI come from the germline V gene. V dropped 0 bases and J dropped 4 bases, with 9 bases sitting between them. The CDR3 region has the DNA TGTGCCAGCAGTTACTCGAGACGGGGCACTGAAGCTTTCTTT. Protein: CASSYSRRGTEAFF.

J is TRBJ2-5 and V is TRBV29-1; 8 bases are shared with TRBD2. Trimming took 4 bases from V and 7 from J; bases not matched to a gene: 8. The CDR3 is made up of 13 amino acids. The germline V gene has CDR1 SQVTM and CDR2 ANQGSEA. CDR3 DNA: TGCAGCGTTGTGGGACTAGTTGGGGGGACCCAGTACTTC. It specifies CSVVGLVGGTQYF. Drawing the rest from reference TRBV29-1 and TRBJ2-5, the complete variable domain is SAVISQKPSRDICQRGTSLTIQCQVDSQVTMMFWYRQQPGQSLTLIATANQGSEATYESGFVIDKFPISRPNLTFSTLTVSNMSPEDSSIYLCSVVGLVGGTQYFGPGTRLLVL.

The chain employs TRBV29-1 and TRBJ2-5; unclear D gene. V was shortened by 2 bases and J by 0 bases, with 7 bases between the two germline ends. CDR1 and CDR2 from the germline V gene are SQVTM and ANQGSEA. The CDR3 length is 13 residues. CDR3 sequence (DNA): TGCAGCGTTGAATCCTCGTACCAAGAGACCCAGTACTTC. Residues: CSVESSYQETQYF.

The chain joins TRBV13 to TRBJ1-3; no clear D gene. This CDR3 has 14 residues. The ends were cut back, 3 bases at V and 8 bases at J, with 14 bases in the middle. Germline V gene sequence: CDR1 PRHDT, CDR2 FYEKMQ (reference sequence). CDR3 in amino acids: CASSFRASGYTIYF. The CDR3, as DNA: TGTGCCAGCAGCTTTAGGGCTAGCGGATACACCATATATTTT.

The chain carries TRBV5-1 and TRBJ1-1, with 8 bases lining up with TRBD1. Per the germline V gene, CDR1 is SGHRS and CDR2 is YFSETQ. After removal of 4 bases from V and 1 base from J, the junction contained 6 bases not matched to a gene. CDR3 length: 15 amino acids. The CDR3 reads CASSTRTGKNTEAFF. For the CDR3, the DNA is TGCGCCAGCAGCACTAGGACAGGGAAGAACACTGAAGCTTTCTTT.

This sequence joins TRBV7-9 and TRBJ2-5; 8 bases fit TRBD1. Germline values: CDR1 SEHNR, CDR2 FQNEAQ (reference sequence). CDR3 size: 13 residues. J lost 5 bases, V lost 6 bases, and 5 bases had no gene match. The CDR3 sequence: CASSPRGRETQYF. CDR3 nucleotide sequence: TGTGCCAGCAGTCCCAGGGGGCGGGAGACCCAGTACTTC.

This chain joins TRBV9 and TRBJ2-1, with unresolved D. Trimming took 0 bases from V and 3 from J, leaving 4 bases between them. CDR1 is SGDLS, CDR2 YYNGEE, per germline. This CDR3 is 13 amino acids long. CDR3 nucleotides: TGTGCCAGCAGCGTAGGCGTCTACAATGAGCAGTTCTTC. Translating gives CASSVGVYNEQFF.

This clone showed up just a few times. V and J are TRBV30 and TRBJ1-3; D is unresolved. The CDR3 contains 16 residues. Germline V gene data show CDR1 as GTSNPN and CDR2 as SVGIG (reference sequence). The V and J ends lost 0 bases and 0 bases respectively, with 12 bases between them. The CDR3 loop is CAWSVKWAISGNTIYF. The CDR3 coding sequence is TGTGCCTGGAGTGTAAAGTGGGCTATCTCTGGAAACACCATATATTTT. The full variable domain, with the rest looked up from reference TRBV30 and TRBJ1-3, is SQTIHQWPATLVQPVGSPLSLECTVEGTSNPNLYWYRQAAGRGLQLLFYSVGIGQISSEVPQNLSASRPQDRQFILSSKKLLLSDSGFYLCAWSVKWAISGNTIYFGEGSWLTVV.

This sequence joins TRBV6-4 and TRBJ2-6; D might be TRBD1 (6 bases). This CDR3 comprises 18 residues. Looked up from germline, CDR1 is MRHNA and CDR2 is SNTAGT. V lost 3 bases, J lost 0 bases, and 15 bases lay in between. DNA for the CDR3: TGTGCCAGCAGTGAGGCAGGGGTCTCTTCCTCTGGGGCCAACGTCCTGACTTTC. Translated, it gives CASSEAGVSSSGANVLTF.

The rearrangement uses TRBV28 and TRBJ2-5; D is unresolved. The V gene's germline CDR1 is MDHEN and CDR2 SYDVKM. CDR3 length equals 13 residues. Trimming took off 6 bases at V and 5 bases at J, with 13 bases between the two ends. CDR3 sequence (DNA): TGTGCCAGCAGGCCGGCGGCTTGGGAGACCCAGTACTTC. This gives the protein CASRPAAWETQYF.

The chain uses TRBV4-1 and TRBJ1-2, with no clear D. Per germline, CDR1 MGHRA and CDR2 YSYEKL. The CDR3 has 15 amino acids. Trimming removed 0 bases from V and 0 bases from J, with 8 bases in between. This CDR3 reads CASSQEGTANYGYTF. The CDR3 DNA reads TGCGCCAGCAGCCAAGAGGGTACAGCTAACTATGGCTACACCTTC.

The chain links TRBV10-3 to TRBJ2-3; 9 nucleotides align to TRBD2. The CDR3 has 17 amino acids. Per germline, CDR1 ENHRY and CDR2 SYGVKD. V was pared by 3 bases and J by 2 bases, with 9 bases of the junction left unmatched. CDR3 coding DNA: TGTGCCATCAGTGAAACTCGGCTAGCGGGGCACACAGATACGCAGTATTTT. It translates to CAISETRLAGHTDTQYF.

This clone was counted only a few times. The chain has TRBV11-3 and TRBJ1-1; TRBD1 matches at 9 bases. The CDR3 sequence is 15 residues long. V shed 5 bases, J shed 5 bases, and the junction held 9 bases outside the gene matches. The germline CDR1 and CDR2 sequences are SGHNT and YENEEA. CDR3 protein: CASSPGTGRETEAFF. The CDR3 DNA follows: TGTGCCAGCAGCCCGGGGACAGGGAGGGAGACTGAAGCTTTCTTT.